These T cell receptor beta chains were read from a single sample in a study of blood T cell repertoires in COVID-19. Using immunoSEQ multiplex PCR, the repertoire was profiled, and TCRdb retains in-frame clones only, with some absent. The top ten clones hold about 1% of a sample with around 380,000 clones, roughly four fifths of them seen once. Sequencing was done on a sample of peripheral blood. The origin of the receptors is a human donor with acute or convalescent COVID-19. The donor label of this sample is uncertain. Both conserved end residues are part of each CDR3. Fields, in order: CDR3 DNA, CDR3 protein, V gene, D gene, clone size, J gene. The D gene is left open where the match is weak. Not every row has a clone size; where given, it reads once, few, many or a size class.

TGTGCCAGCAGTTCCTATGCTCGGGGGGCGCGAGGGGACACTGAAGCTTTCTTT CASSSYARGARGDTEAFF TRBV3-1/TRBV3-2 NA NA TRBJ1-1
TGTGCCAGCAGTTTTATAGGGACTCACACCGGGGAGCTGTTTTTT CASSFIGTHTGELFF TRBV28 NA NA TRBJ2-2
TGTGCCAGCAGACAGGATAACTATGGCTACACCTTC CASRQDNYGYTF TRBV27 NA once TRBJ1-2
TGTGCCTGGAGTGTAAGGGCAGGGGGCTCCTACAATGAGCAGTTCTTC CAWSVRAGGSYNEQFF TRBV30 TRBD1 NA TRBJ2-1
TGCGCCAGCAGCTTGGCCAAGGGGGCCTACGAGCAGTACTTC CASSLAKGAYEQYF TRBV5-1 NA NA TRBJ2-7
TGTGCCAGCAGTCCCCCCCCCGGGGACAGGAGCTATGGCTACACCTTC CASSPPPGDRSYGYTF TRBV27 TRBD1 once TRBJ1-2
TGTGCCAGTAGTAGCGACAGGAGAGTGTTTGGCTACACCTTC CASSSDRRVFGYTF TRBV19 NA few TRBJ1-2
TGCAGCGGTTCAGGCTACACTGAAGCTTTCTTT CSGSGYTEAFF TRBV29-1 NA NA TRBJ1-1
TGTGCCAGCAGCGAAACTAGGGTTGGTTCACCCCTCCACTTT CASSETRVGSPLHF TRBV13 NA NA TRBJ1-6
TGTGCCAGCAGCCGGACACAGAACTACGAGCAGTACTTC CASSRTQNYEQYF TRBV11-3 NA NA TRBJ2-7
TGTGCCAGCAGCCCGACAGGGGTTAGCAATCAGCCCCAGCATTTT CASSPTGVSNQPQHF TRBV6-5 TRBD1 NA TRBJ1-5
TGTGCCAGCAGTTACGGACAGTCGACTTCACCCCTCCACTTT CASSYGQSTSPLHF TRBV6-5 NA NA TRBJ1-6
TGTAACCGGGACTCGAATCAGCCCCAGCATTTT CNRDSNQPQHF TRBV12-3/TRBV12-4 NA NA TRBJ1-5
TGCGCCACCGCGCCGACTAGCGGGAACACCGGGGAGCTGTTTTTT CATAPTSGNTGELFF TRBV5-1 TRBD2 NA TRBJ2-2
TGTGCCATCAGTTACAGTAACACTGAAGCTTTCTTT CAISYSNTEAFF TRBV10-3 NA NA TRBJ1-1
TGTGCCAGCAGTTTTCAGGGTGACACTGAAGCTTTCTTT CASSFQGDTEAFF TRBV12-3/TRBV12-4 NA NA TRBJ1-1
TGCAGCGTAGGGGCGGGGAGATCGTCGGACTATGGCTACACCTTC CSVGAGRSSDYGYTF TRBV29-1 NA NA TRBJ1-2